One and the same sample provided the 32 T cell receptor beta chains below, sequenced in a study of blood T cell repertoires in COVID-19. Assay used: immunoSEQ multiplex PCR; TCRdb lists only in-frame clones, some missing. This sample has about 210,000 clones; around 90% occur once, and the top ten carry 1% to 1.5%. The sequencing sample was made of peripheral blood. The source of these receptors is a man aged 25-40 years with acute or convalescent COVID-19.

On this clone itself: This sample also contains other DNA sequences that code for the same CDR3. This chain's CDR3 is CSVRGGTEAFF. The CDR3 coding sequence is TGCAGTGTACGGGGAGGCACTGAAGCTTTCTTT. The chain has TRBV20-1 and TRBJ1-1; D is ambiguous. Germline values: CDR1 DFQATT, CDR2 SNEGSKA (reference sequence). Trimming pared 7 bases from V and 4 bases from J, leaving 10 bases between. This CDR3 comprises 11 residues.

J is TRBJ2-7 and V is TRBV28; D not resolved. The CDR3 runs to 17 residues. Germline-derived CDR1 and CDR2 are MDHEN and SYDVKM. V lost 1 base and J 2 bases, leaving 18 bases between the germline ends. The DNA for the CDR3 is TGTGCCAGCAGTTTATTCCTCTCCGACGCTAGGACCTACGAGCAGTACTTC. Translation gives CASSLFLSDARTYEQYF.

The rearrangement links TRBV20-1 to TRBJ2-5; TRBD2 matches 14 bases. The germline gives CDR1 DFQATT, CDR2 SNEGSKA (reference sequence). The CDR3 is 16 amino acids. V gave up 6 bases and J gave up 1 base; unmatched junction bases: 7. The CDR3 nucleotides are TGCAGTGCAAGTGGGACTAGCGGGAGATCCCAAGAGACCCAGTACTTC. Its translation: CSASGTSGRSQETQYF.

This chain's CDR3 is CASSISRGGYGYTF. The CDR3, as DNA: TGTGCCAGTAGTATATCGAGGGGAGGTTATGGCTACACCTTC. The gene calls are TRBV19 and TRBJ1-2; perhaps TRBD1 as D (5 bases). V was clipped by 2 bases and J by 5 bases, with 12 bases between them. The CDR3 extends over 14 amino acids. The germline gives CDR1 LNHDA, CDR2 SQIVND (reference sequence).

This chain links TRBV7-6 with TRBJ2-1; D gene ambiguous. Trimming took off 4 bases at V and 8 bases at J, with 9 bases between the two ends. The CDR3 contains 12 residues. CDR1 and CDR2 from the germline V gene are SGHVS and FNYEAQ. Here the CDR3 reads CASSSRLDEQFF. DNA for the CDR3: TGTGCCAGCAGCTCGCGCCTAGATGAGCAGTTCTTC.

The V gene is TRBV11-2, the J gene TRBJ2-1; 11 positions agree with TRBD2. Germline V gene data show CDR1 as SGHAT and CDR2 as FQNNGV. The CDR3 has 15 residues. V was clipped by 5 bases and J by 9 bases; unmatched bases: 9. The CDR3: CASSQRLAGISEQFF. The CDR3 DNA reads TGTGCCAGCAGCCAGAGACTAGCGGGAATTAGTGAGCAGTTCTTC.

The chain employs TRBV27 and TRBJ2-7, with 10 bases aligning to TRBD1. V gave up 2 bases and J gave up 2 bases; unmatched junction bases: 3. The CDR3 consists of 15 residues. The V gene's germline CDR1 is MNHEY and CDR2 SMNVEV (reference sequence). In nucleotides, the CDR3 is TGTGCCAGCAGTTTAAGAGGGACAGGGGCCTACGAGCAGTACTTC. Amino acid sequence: CASSLRGTGAYEQYF.

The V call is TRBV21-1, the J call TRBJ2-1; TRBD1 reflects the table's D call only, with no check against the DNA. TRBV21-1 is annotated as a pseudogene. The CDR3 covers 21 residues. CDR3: CASSKVLRQGAWEICYNEQFF. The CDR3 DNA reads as TGTGCCAGCAGCAAAGTTCTGAGACAGGGGGCTTGGGAAATATGCTACAATGAGCAGTTCTTC.

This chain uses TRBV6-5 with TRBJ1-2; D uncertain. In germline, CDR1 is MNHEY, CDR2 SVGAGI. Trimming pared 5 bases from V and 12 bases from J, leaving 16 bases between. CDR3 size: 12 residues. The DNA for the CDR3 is TGTGCCAGCAGTCCCCGCGTTGAGCAGGACACCTTC. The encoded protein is CASSPRVEQDTF.

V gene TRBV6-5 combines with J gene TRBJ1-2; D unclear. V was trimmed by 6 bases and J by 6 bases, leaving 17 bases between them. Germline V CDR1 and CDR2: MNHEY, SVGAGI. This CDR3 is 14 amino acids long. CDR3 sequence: CASSSVGGLNGYTF. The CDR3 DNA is TGTGCCAGCAGCTCGGTAGGAGGTCTTAATGGCTACACCTTC.

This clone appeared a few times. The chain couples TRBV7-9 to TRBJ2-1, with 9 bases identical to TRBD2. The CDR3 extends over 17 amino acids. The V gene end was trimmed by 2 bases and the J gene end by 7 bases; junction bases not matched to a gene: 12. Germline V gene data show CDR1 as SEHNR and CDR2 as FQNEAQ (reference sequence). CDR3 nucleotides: TGTGCCAGCAGCTTATCTGGCGGGGGGGCCATTTTGAATGAGCAGTTCTTC. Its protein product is CASSLSGGGAILNEQFF.

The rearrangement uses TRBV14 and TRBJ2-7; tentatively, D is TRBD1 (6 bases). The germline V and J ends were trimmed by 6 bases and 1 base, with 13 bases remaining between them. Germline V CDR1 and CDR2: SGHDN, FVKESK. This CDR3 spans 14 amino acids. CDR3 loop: CASRLTTGSYEQYF. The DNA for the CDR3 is TGTGCCAGCAGACTAACGACAGGTTCCTACGAGCAGTACTTC.

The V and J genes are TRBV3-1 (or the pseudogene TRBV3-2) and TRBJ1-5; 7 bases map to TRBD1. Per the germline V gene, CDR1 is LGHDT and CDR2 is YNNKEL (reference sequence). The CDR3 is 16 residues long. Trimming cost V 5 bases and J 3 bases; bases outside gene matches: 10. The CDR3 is CASSARDSGFNQPQHF. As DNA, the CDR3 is TGTGCCAGCAGCGCTCGGGACAGTGGATTCAATCAGCCCCAGCATTTT.

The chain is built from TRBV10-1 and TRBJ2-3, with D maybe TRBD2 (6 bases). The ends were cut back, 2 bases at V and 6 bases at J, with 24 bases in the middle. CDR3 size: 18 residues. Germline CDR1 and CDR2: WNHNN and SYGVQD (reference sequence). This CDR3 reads CASSEVPPGAGSSDTQYF. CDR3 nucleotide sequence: TGCGCCAGCAGTGAGGTCCCCCCGGGCGCGGGGTCCTCGGATACGCAGTATTTT.

The CDR3 protein is CASSQGYGAAQETQYF. The CDR3 nucleotides are TGTGCCAGCAGCCAGGGGTATGGAGCGGCCCAAGAGACCCAGTACTTC. J is TRBJ2-5 and V is TRBV5-4, with D possibly TRBD1 on 6 matching bases. Trimming left V 4 bases short and J 1 base short, with 17 bases between. Per the germline V gene, CDR1 is SGHNT and CDR2 is YYREEE (reference sequence). This CDR3 contains 16 residues.

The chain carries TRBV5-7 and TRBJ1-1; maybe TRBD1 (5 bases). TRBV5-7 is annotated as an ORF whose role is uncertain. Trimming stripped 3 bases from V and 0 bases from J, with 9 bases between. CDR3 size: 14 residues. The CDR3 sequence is CASSWGVVNTEAFF. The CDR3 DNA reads TGTGCCAGCAGCTGGGGGGTTGTGAACACTGAAGCTTTCTTT.

The DNA for the CDR3 is TGTGCCAGCAGTATCCCGGGACAGGCTTCGGGCGAGCAGTACTTC. This sequence encodes CASSIPGQASGEQYF. This chain connects TRBV28 to TRBJ2-7; 8 bases are a match to TRBD1. This CDR3 has 15 amino acids. From germline, CDR1 is MDHEN and CDR2 SYDVKM. Losses at the gene ends were 5 bases for V and 6 bases for J; bases not matched to a gene: 12.

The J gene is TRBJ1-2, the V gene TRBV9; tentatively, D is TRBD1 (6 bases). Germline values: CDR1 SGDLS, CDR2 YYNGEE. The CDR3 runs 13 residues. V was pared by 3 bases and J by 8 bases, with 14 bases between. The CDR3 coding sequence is TGTGCCAGCAGCGGTTACAGGACAGTCGGCTACACCTTC. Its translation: CASSGYRTVGYTF.

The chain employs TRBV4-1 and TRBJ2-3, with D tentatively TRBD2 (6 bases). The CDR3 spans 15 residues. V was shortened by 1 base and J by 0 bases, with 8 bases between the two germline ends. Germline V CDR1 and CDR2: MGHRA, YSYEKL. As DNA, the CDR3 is TGCGCCAGCAGCCAAGTTGGGACTAGCACAGATACGCAGTATTTT. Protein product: CASSQVGTSTDTQYF.

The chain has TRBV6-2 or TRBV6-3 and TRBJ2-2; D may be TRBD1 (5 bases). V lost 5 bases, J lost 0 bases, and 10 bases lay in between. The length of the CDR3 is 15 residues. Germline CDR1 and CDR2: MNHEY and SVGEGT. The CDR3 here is CASSGAKTNTGELFF. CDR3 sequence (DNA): TGTGCCAGCAGTGGGGCAAAGACGAACACCGGGGAGCTGTTTTTT.

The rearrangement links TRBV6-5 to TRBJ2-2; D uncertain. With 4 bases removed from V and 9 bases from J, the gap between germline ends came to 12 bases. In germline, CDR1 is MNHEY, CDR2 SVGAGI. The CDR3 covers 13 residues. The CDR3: CASSSGPARELFF. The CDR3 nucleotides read TGTGCCAGCAGTTCGGGTCCGGCAAGGGAGCTGTTTTTT.

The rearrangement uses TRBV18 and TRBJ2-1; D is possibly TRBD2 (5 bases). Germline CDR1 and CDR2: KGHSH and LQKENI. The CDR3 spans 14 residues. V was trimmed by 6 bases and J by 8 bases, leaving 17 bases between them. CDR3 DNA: TGTGCCAGCTCTCAAACAGAGGGTTGGGATGAGCAGTTCTTC. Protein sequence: CASSQTEGWDEQFF.

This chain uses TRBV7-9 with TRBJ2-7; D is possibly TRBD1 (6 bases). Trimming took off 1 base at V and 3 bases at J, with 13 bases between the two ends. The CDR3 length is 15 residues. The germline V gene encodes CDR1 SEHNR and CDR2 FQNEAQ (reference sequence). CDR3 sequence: CASSLDGRGSYEQYF. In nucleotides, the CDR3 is TGTGCCAGCAGCTTAGATGGCAGGGGAAGCTACGAGCAGTACTTC.

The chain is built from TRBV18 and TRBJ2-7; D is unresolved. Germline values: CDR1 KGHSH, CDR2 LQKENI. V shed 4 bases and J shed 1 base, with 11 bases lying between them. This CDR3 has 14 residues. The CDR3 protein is CASSRSHGSYEQYF. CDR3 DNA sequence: TGTGCCAGCTCACGGAGCCATGGATCCTACGAGCAGTACTTC.

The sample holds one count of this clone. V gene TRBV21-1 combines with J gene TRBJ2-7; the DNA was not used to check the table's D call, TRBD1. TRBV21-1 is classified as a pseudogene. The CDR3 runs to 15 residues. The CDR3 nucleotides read TGTGCCAGCAGCAATCCGGGACAGCCTTACTACGAGCAGTACTTC. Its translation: CASSNPGQPYYEQYF.

CDR3 nucleotide sequence: TGTGCCTGGAGTTCGACAGGGGGCATGGTAAAACTGTTTTTT. Its protein product is CAWSSTGGMVKLFF. The rearrangement joins TRBV30 to TRBJ1-4, with 10 bases fitting TRBD1. Germline CDR1 and CDR2: GTSNPN and SVGIG (reference sequence). V shed 2 bases and J 10 bases; nucleotides not matched to a gene: 7. The CDR3 is made up of 14 amino acids. The full variable domain, in which reference TRBV30 and TRBJ1-4 provide the parts outside the CDR3, is SQTIHQWPATLVQPVGSPLSLECTVEGTSNPNLYWYRQAAGRGLQLLFYSVGIGQISSEVPQNLSASRPQDRQFILSSKKLLLSDSGFYLCAWSSTGGMVKLFFGSGTQLSVL.

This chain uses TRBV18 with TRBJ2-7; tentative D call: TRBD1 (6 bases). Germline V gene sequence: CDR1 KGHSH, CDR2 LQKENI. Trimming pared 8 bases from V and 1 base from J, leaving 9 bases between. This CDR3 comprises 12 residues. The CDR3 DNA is TGTGCCAGCCGCGGACAGTCCTACGAGCAGTACTTC. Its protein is CASRGQSYEQYF. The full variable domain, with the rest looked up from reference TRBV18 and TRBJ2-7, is NAGVMQNPRHLVRRRGQEARLRCSPMKGHSHVYWYRQLPEEGLKFMVYLQKENIIDESGMPKERFSAEFPKEGPSILRIQQVVRGDSAAYFCASRGQSYEQYFGPGTRLTVT.

The CDR3 DNA reads TGTGCCAGCAGTTATGATGGGAGAGCTTTCTTT. Protein sequence: CASSYDGRAFF. This chain connects TRBV6-5 to TRBJ1-1; D is uncertain. The CDR3 totals 11 residues. Germline lookup yields CDR1 MNHEY and CDR2 SVGAGI. Trimming removed 3 bases from V and 10 bases from J, with 9 bases in between.

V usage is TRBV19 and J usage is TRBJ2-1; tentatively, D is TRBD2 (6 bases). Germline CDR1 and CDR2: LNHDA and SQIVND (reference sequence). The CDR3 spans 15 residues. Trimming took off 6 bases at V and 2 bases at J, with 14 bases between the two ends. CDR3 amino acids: CASSETGSAYNEQFF. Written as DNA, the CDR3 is TGTGCCAGTAGCGAGACCGGGAGTGCCTACAATGAGCAGTTCTTC. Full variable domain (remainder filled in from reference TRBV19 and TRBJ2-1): DGGITQSPKYLFRKEGQNVTLSCEQNLNHDAMYWYRQDPGQGLRLIYYSQIVNDFQKGDIAEGYSVSREKKESFPLTVTSAQKNPTAFYLCASSETGSAYNEQFFGPGTRLTVL.

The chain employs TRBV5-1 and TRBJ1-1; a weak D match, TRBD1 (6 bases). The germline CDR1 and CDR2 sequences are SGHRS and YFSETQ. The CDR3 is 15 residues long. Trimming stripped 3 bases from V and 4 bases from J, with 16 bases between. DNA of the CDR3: TGCGCCAGCAGCTCCCACCAGGGGTCGATCACTGAAGCTTTCTTT. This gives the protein CASSSHQGSITEAFF.

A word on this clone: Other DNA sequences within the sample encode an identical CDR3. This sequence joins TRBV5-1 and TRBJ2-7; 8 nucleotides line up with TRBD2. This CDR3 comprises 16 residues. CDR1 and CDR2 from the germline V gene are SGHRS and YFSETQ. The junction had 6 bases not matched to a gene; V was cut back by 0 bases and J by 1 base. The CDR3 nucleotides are TGCGCCAGCAGCTTGGTTTTAGCGGGGCCTTCCTACGAGCAGTACTTC. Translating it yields CASSLVLAGPSYEQYF.

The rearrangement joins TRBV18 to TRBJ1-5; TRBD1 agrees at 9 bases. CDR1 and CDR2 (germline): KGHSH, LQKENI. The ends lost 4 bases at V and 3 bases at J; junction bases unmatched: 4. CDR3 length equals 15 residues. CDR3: CASSLTGGYNQPQHF. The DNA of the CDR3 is TGTGCCAGCTCACTCACAGGGGGCTACAATCAGCCCCAGCATTTT.